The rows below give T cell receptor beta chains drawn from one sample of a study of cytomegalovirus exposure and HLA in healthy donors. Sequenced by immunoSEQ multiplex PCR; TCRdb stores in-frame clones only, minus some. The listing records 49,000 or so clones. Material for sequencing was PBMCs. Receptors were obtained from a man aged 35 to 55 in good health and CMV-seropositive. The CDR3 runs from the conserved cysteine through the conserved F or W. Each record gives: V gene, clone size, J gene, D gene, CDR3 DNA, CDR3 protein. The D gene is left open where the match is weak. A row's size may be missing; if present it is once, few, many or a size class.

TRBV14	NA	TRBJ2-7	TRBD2	TGTGCCAGCAGCCAATCCCTAGCGGGAGTCGGATACTACGAGCAGTACTTC	CASSQSLAGVGYYEQYF
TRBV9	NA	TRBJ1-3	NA	TGTGCCAGCAGCCCCAGTCAGGGATGGCCTGGAAACACCATATATTTT	CASSPSQGWPGNTIYF
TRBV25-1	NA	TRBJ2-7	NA	TGTGCCAGCAGTGAATATGAGCTCTCCTACGAGCAGTACTTC	CASSEYELSYEQYF
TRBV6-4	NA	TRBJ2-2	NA	TGTGCCAGCAGTGAACAGTGGAACACCGGGGAGCTGTTTTTT	CASSEQWNTGELFF
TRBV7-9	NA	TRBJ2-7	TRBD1	TGTGCCAGCAGCCGCGGACAGGTCTACGAGCAGTACTTC	CASSRGQVYEQYF
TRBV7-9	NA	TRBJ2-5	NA	TGTGCCAGCAGCTTAGCGGGGGCCCTAGAGACCCAGTACTTC	CASSLAGALETQYF
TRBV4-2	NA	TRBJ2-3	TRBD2	TGTGCCAGCAGCCAAGTGACTAGCGGGGCAGATACGCAGTATTTT	CASSQVTSGADTQYF
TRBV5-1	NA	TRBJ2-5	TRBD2	TGCGCCAGCAGCGAGCCTAGCGGGGGTGGCGAGACCCAGTACTTC	CASSEPSGGGETQYF
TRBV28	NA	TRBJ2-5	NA	TGTGCCAGCACCCTGACACTTTGGGAGACCCAGTACTTC	CASTLTLWETQYF
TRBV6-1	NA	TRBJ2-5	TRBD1	TGTGCCAGCAGTGGACGGACAGGGGCGTACCAAGAGACCCAGTACTTC	CASSGRTGAYQETQYF
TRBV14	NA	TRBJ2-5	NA	TGTGCCAGCAGCCAAGATCCTAGCAGGAGAGAGACCCAGTACTTC	CASSQDPSRRETQYF
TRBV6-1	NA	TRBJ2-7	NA	TGTGCCAGCAGTGAGGAACTATGGTTGTACGAGCAGTACTTC	CASSEELWLYEQYF
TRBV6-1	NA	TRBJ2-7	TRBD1	TGTGCCAGCAGAAACAGGGGAAGCTCCTACGAGCAGTACTTC	CASRNRGSSYEQYF
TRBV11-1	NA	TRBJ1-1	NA	TGTGCCAGCAGCTTAGGAGGGACTGCGAACACTGAAGCTTTCTTT	CASSLGGTANTEAFF
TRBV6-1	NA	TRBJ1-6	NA	TGTGCCAGCACCGTTGACAGCTCCTATAATTCACCCCTCCACTTT	CASTVDSSYNSPLHF
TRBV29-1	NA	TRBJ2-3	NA	TGCAGCGCCCCGAGCCCAACGGGTCAAGATACGCAGTATTTT	CSAPSPTGQDTQYF
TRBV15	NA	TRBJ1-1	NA	TGTGCCACCAGCAGTGTACTGGGGAGCTCGAACACTGAAGCTTTCTTT	CATSSVLGSSNTEAFF
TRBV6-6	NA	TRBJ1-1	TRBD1	TGTGCCAGCAGTGCGGACAGGGACACTGAAGCTTTCTTT	CASSADRDTEAFF
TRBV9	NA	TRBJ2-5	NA	TGCGCGAGCAGCGTAGGTGGTTCGGGGTCTGTGGAGACCCAGTACTTC	CASSVGGSGSVETQYF
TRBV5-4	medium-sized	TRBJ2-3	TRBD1	TGTGCCAGCAAAAGGGGGCAGGGGTCCTCCTCAAGCACAGATACGCAGTATTTT	CASKRGQGSSSSTDTQYF
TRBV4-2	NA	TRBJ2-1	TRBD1	TGTGCCAGCAGCCTGGACAGGGGATCCTACAATGAGCAGTTCTTC	CASSLDRGSYNEQFF
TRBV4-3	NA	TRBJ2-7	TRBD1	TGCGCCAGCAGCCAAGAACAGGGACAGTTCTACGAGCAGTACTTC	CASSQEQGQFYEQYF